A selection of T cell receptor beta chains follows, all from one sample in a study of OX40 agonist ivuxolimab in advanced cancers. The assay was immunoSEQ multiplex PCR, and TCRdb's table has in-frame clones only and misses some. The sample carries about 35,000 clones, 92% recorded once. The sample was CD4+ or CD8+ T cells sorted from blood, taken in a trial of the OX40 agonist ivuxolimab. The receptors were gathered from an adult with an advanced solid tumor such as melanoma, head and neck, liver or kidney cancer. Both conserved end residues are part of each CDR3. A D gene is named only where the DNA matches it firmly. A clone size is listed for some rows: how often the clone was seen (once, few, many), or a class if it is expanded.

J | size | D | V | length | CDR3 | DNA
TRBJ2-7 | NA | NA | TRBV2 | 10 | CASSENEQYF | TGTGCCAGCAGTGAAAACGAGCAGTACTTC
TRBJ1-5 | once | NA | TRBV19 | 15 | CASTVGGRGVKPQHF | TGTGCCAGTACAGTCGGGGGGAGGGGCGTAAAGCCCCAGCATTTT
TRBJ2-3 | NA | TRBD2 | TRBV19 | 15 | CASPTSGRAPDTQYF | TGTGCCAGTCCGACTAGCGGGAGGGCCCCAGATACGCAGTATTTT
TRBJ2-1 | NA | NA | TRBV28 | 14 | CASSETSLGNEQFF | TGTGCCAGCAGCGAAACAAGTCTGGGCAATGAGCAGTTCTTC
TRBJ2-1 | NA | TRBD2 | TRBV13 | 19 | CASSLIGLAGGLGYNEQFF | TGTGCCAGCAGCTTAATCGGGCTAGCGGGAGGATTGGGCTACAATGAGCAGTTCTTC
TRBJ2-1 | NA | TRBD2 | TRBV6-5 | 15 | CASSPLAGARNEQFF | TGTGCCAGCAGCCCATTGGCGGGAGCCCGCAATGAGCAGTTCTTC
TRBJ1-1 | medium-sized | NA | TRBV21-1 | 14 | CASSKLGAEPEAFF | TGTGCCAGCAGCAAATTGGGTGCGGAACCTGAAGCTTTCTTT
TRBJ2-7 | NA | TRBD2 | TRBV19 | 16 | CASSMGSSGPSYEQYF | TGTGCCAGTAGTATGGGGTCTAGCGGACCCTCCTACGAGCAGTACTTC
TRBJ2-1 | NA | TRBD2 | TRBV10-3 | 16 | CAISVSSGSSYNEQFF | TGTGCCATCAGTGTATCTAGCGGCAGCTCCTACAATGAGCAGTTCTTC
TRBJ2-3 | NA | TRBD1 | TRBV7-6 | 16 | CASSGVGQGASDTQYF | TGTGCCAGCAGCGGGGTGGGACAGGGGGCTTCAGATACGCAGTATTTT
TRBJ1-6 | NA | NA | TRBV7-9 | 14 | CASSPPLGGSPLHF | TGTGCCAGCAGCCCCCCCCTGGGCGGTTCACCCCTCCACTTT
TRBJ2-1 | NA | NA | TRBV9 | 12 | CASSVNTGEQFF | TGTGCCAGCAGCGTAAACACCGGGGAGCAGTTCTTC
TRBJ2-3 | NA | TRBD2 | TRBV10-3 | 16 | CAISLRLAGVTDTQYF | TGTGCCATCAGTCTTCGACTAGCGGGAGTCACAGATACGCAGTATTTT
TRBJ2-1 | NA | TRBD2 | TRBV28 | 18 | CASTSGTSGWGGAHEQFF | TGTGCCAGCACCTCCGGGACTAGCGGCTGGGGGGGGGCCCATGAGCAGTTCTTC
TRBJ2-5 | NA | NA | TRBV29-1 | 14 | CSVEGQGRGETQYF | TGCAGCGTTGAAGGCCAGGGGAGAGGAGAGACCCAGTACTTC
TRBJ2-2 | NA | NA | TRBV9 | 16 | CASSFETGVSGGELFF | TGTGCCAGCAGCTTCGAGACGGGGGTCTCGGGCGGGGAGCTGTTTTTT
TRBJ1-3 | NA | NA | TRBV21-1 | 16 | CASSNFRRGFGNTIYF | TGTGCCAGCAGCAACTTTCGTAGGGGGTTTGGAAACACCATATATTTT
TRBJ1-1 | NA | NA | TRBV7-9 | 14 | CASSPGPTNTEAFF | TGTGCCAGCAGCCCCGGCCCCACGAACACTGAAGCTTTCTTT
TRBJ2-7 | NA | NA | TRBV6-1 | 14 | CASSEWGQLDEQYF | TGTGCCAGCAGTGAATGGGGCCAGCTCGACGAGCAGTACTTC
TRBJ2-5 | NA | TRBD1 | TRBV13 | 15 | CASTLTGRGQETQYF | TGTGCCAGCACTCTCACGGGCAGGGGGCAAGAGACCCAGTACTTC